What follows are 25 T cell receptor beta chains derived from one specimen sequenced in a study of T cell responses to AZD1222 COVID-19 vaccine. The repertoire was sequenced with immunoSEQ multiplex PCR; TCRdb's copy has only in-frame clones and lacks some. The data contain under 170,000 clones, around nine tenths of them seen just once; the ten biggest clones take up 3% to 3.5%. This specimen consisted of peripheral blood, obtained 28 days after the second AZD1222 dose. The receptors originated from an adult who received the AZD1222 COVID-19 vaccine.

The chain couples TRBV5-4 to TRBJ2-7, with D hard to call. Trimming took off 0 bases at V and 3 bases at J, with 4 bases between the two ends. Germline V lookup: CDR1 SGHNT, CDR2 YYREEE (reference sequence). This CDR3 has 12 amino acids. The CDR3 loop is CASSLGGYEQYF. The CDR3 DNA is TGTGCCAGCAGCTTGGGGGGCTACGAGCAGTACTTC.

A single count supports this clone. The rearrangement links TRBV6-5 to TRBJ2-7; D call uncertain. The length of the CDR3 is 15 residues. Germline V gene lookup returns CDR1 MNHEY and CDR2 SVGAGI. V gave up 4 bases and J gave up 3 bases, with 16 bases separating them. CDR3 bases: TGTGCCAGCAGTTTTCACCTCCTAGATAGCTACGAGCAGTACTTC. As protein: CASSFHLLDSYEQYF.

The chain carries TRBV7-6 and TRBJ1-2, with D perhaps TRBD1 (5 bases). The CDR3 covers 14 residues. Germline-derived CDR1 and CDR2 are SGHVS and FNYEAQ. Trimming pared 1 base from V and 8 bases from J, leaving 14 bases between. This CDR3 reads CASSLDQGARGYTF. As DNA, the CDR3 is TGTGCCAGCAGCTTAGACCAGGGAGCCCGGGGCTACACCTTC.

This chain joins TRBV5-1 and TRBJ2-2; tentatively, D is TRBD2 (5 bases). Per germline, CDR1 SGHRS and CDR2 YFSETQ. The V end was cut by 3 bases, the J end by 1 base, with 7 bases between. The CDR3 runs 14 residues. CDR3 DNA sequence: TGCGCCAGCAGCTCAGCGGTGAACACCGGGGAGCTGTTTTTT. It codes for CASSSAVNTGELFF. Together with reference TRBV5-1 and TRBJ2-2, the CDR3 gives the full variable domain: KAGVTQTPRYLIKTRGQQVTLSCSPISGHRSVSWYQQTPGQGLQFLFEYFSETQRNKGNFPGRFSGRQFSNSRSEMNVSTLELGDSALYLCASSSAVNTGELFFGEGSRLTVL.

V usage is TRBV5-1 and J usage is TRBJ1-2; D possibly corresponds to TRBD1 (5 bases). This CDR3 comprises 15 residues. CDR1 is SGHRS and CDR2 is YFSETQ in the germline V gene. V lost 4 bases and J 5 bases, leaving 18 bases between the germline ends. CDR3 in amino acids: CASSMGPSNVYGYTF. The CDR3, as DNA: TGCGCCAGCAGCATGGGACCATCCAACGTTTATGGCTACACCTTC.

This chain uses TRBV9 with TRBJ1-1; D may be TRBD1 (6 bases). V shed 3 bases and J shed 3 bases, with 12 bases lying between them. CDR3 length: 14 amino acids. In germline, CDR1 is SGDLS, CDR2 YYNGEE. The CDR3 region is CASSGGTTDTEAFF. In DNA form, the CDR3 reads TGTGCCAGCAGCGGGGGGACAACTGACACTGAAGCTTTCTTT.

The J gene is TRBJ2-3, the V gene TRBV28, with TRBD1 matching over 11 bases. The CDR3 sequence is 16 residues long. From germline, CDR1 is MDHEN and CDR2 SYDVKM. Unmatched junction bases numbered 6, after V lost 6 bases and J lost 1 base. CDR3 loop: CASRRTGGSGTDTQYF. The DNA of the CDR3 is TGTGCCAGCAGACGGACAGGGGGCTCGGGCACAGATACGCAGTATTTT.

CDR3 protein: CASKSGGQETQYF. In nucleotides, the CDR3 is TGTGCCAGCAAATCAGGAGGCCAAGAGACCCAGTACTTC. The rearrangement uses TRBV27 and TRBJ2-5; the D gene is possibly TRBD2 (5 bases). Per germline, CDR1 MNHEY and CDR2 SMNVEV (reference sequence). Trimming removed 7 bases at V and 1 base at J, with 10 bases between. The CDR3 is 13 amino acids.

V is TRBV6-5 and J is TRBJ2-1; either TRBD1 or TRBD2 may fit D (5 bases each). This CDR3 spans 15 amino acids. The germline V and J ends were trimmed by 6 bases and 4 bases, with 16 bases remaining between them. Germline V CDR1 and CDR2: MNHEY, SVGAGI. CDR3 loop: CASSRDPGLYNEQFF. CDR3 in DNA: TGTGCCAGCAGCCGGGACCCGGGCCTTTACAATGAGCAGTTCTTC.

This sequence joins TRBV27 and TRBJ2-3; unclear D gene. Germline CDR1 reads MNHEY; CDR2 reads SMNVEV (reference sequence). V lost 5 bases and J lost 5, with 17 bases in between. The length of the CDR3 is 15 residues. Here the CDR3 DNA reads TGTGCCAGCAGTCGTCGGCTCTTCAGCCAAGATACGCAGTATTTT. Translation gives CASSRRLFSQDTQYF.

The J gene is TRBJ2-2, the V gene TRBV9; a possible D gene is TRBD2 (5 bases). Germline V gives CDR1 SGDLS, CDR2 YYNGEE. V was clipped by 0 bases and J by 1 base, with 16 bases between them. CDR3 length: 18 amino acids. CDR3 loop: CASSVESLGRGNTGELFF. CDR3 DNA sequence: TGTGCCAGCAGCGTAGAATCATTGGGGAGAGGGAACACCGGGGAGCTGTTTTTT.

The CDR3 DNA follows: TGTGCCAGCAGCCTTTCAGCCCAGCGAGGAAACACCATATATTTT. As protein: CASSLSAQRGNTIYF. This sequence joins TRBV5-4 and TRBJ1-3, with D hard to call. There are 15 residues in the CDR3. In germline, CDR1 is SGHNT, CDR2 YYREEE (reference sequence). Trimming left V 4 bases short and J 4 bases short, with 15 bases between.

This clone was observed a handful of times. The J gene is TRBJ1-4, the V gene TRBV19; D not certain. The germline V and J ends were trimmed by 6 bases and 0 bases, with 11 bases remaining between them. This CDR3 has 15 amino acids. Germline V CDR1 and CDR2: LNHDA, SQIVND (reference sequence). The CDR3 is CASSPGVATNEKLFF. The DNA for the CDR3 is TGTGCCAGTAGCCCCGGGGTTGCAACTAATGAAAAACTGTTTTTT.

The chain joins TRBV7-2 to TRBJ2-1; D is unclear. The V end lost 5 bases, the J end lost 1 base, and 21 bases lay between the germline ends. The CDR3 totals 18 residues. Germline V CDR1 and CDR2: SGHTA, FQGNSA. The CDR3: CASSHSLTRLSSYNEQFF. As DNA, the CDR3 is TGTGCCAGCAGCCATTCGTTGACAAGGCTATCTTCCTACAATGAGCAGTTCTTC.

The V gene is TRBV5-1, the J gene TRBJ1-1; tentatively, D is TRBD1 (5 bases). Germline V gene lookup returns CDR1 SGHRS and CDR2 YFSETQ. Trimming stripped 4 bases from V and 5 bases from J, with 12 bases between. This CDR3 is 13 amino acids long. The CDR3 nucleotides are TGCGCCAGCAGCGCATTGTGGGGGACTGAAGCTTTCTTT. Protein sequence: CASSALWGTEAFF.

This clone was seen more than once but under ten times. The J gene is TRBJ2-1, the V gene TRBV6-4, with TRBD2 matching 8 bases. CDR1 and CDR2 (germline): MRHNA, SNTAGT. Losses at the gene ends were 2 bases for V and 7 bases for J; bases not matched to a gene: 7. The CDR3 totals 15 residues. The CDR3, as DNA: TGTGCCAGCAGTGACGCAGCGGGAGAGGGGAATGAGCAGTTCTTC. Protein: CASSDAAGEGNEQFF.

CDR3 protein: CASSLGQNYGYTF. Here the CDR3 DNA reads TGTGCCAGCAGCTTAGGCCAGAACTATGGCTACACCTTC. The rearrangement links TRBV11-2 to TRBJ1-2; no reliable D call. The V gene's germline CDR1 is SGHAT and CDR2 FQNNGV. With 1 base removed from V and 2 bases from J, the gap between germline ends came to 5 bases. This CDR3 is built from 13 residues.

The V call is TRBV5-4, the J call TRBJ2-1; no clear D. CDR3 size: 15 residues. Trimming shortened V by 4 bases and J by 5 bases, and 16 bases separated the two germline ends. Germline V lookup: CDR1 SGHNT, CDR2 YYREEE (reference sequence). The CDR3 DNA reads TGTGCCAGCAGCCAAGCATCCGAGTGGGACAATGAGCAGTTCTTC. It encodes CASSQASEWDNEQFF.

This rearrangement joins TRBV10-3 to TRBJ2-1; either TRBD1 or TRBD2 may fit D (6 bases each). Germline CDR1 ENHRY, CDR2 SYGVKD. V was cut by 2 bases and J by 4 bases, with 12 bases left in between. The CDR3 has 15 residues. The CDR3 DNA sequence: TGTGCCATCAGTGAGGTGGGGGCGGGATACAATGAGCAGTTCTTC. It encodes CAISEVGAGYNEQFF.

The gene calls are TRBV27 and TRBJ2-6; 7 bases are shared with TRBD2. The V segment lost 10 bases and the J segment 1 base; nucleotides outside the gene matches: 7. The CDR3 sequence is 15 residues long. CDR1 MNHEY and CDR2 SMNVEV come from the germline V gene (reference sequence). The CDR3 DNA follows: TGTGCCACCCTAAAGCGGGAATCTGGGGCCAACGTCCTGACTTTC. It codes for CATLKRESGANVLTF. The full variable domain, its missing parts supplied by reference TRBV27 and TRBJ2-6, is EAQVTQNPRYLITVTGKKLTVTCSQNMNHEYMSWYRQDPGLGLRQIYYSMNVEVTDKGDVPEGYKVSRKEKRNFPLILESPSPNQTSLYFCATLKRESGANVLTFGAGSRLTVL.

The rearrangement joins TRBV7-9 to TRBJ1-2, with D possibly TRBD1 on 6 matching bases. Germline CDR1 SEHNR, CDR2 FQNEAQ (reference sequence). V shed 4 bases and J shed 2 bases, with 20 bases lying between them. There are 17 residues in the CDR3. The CDR3 DNA reads as TGTGCCAGCAGCTCGAACCGGGACAAGACCGCCAACTATGGCTACACCTTC. Its protein is CASSSNRDKTANYGYTF.

V usage is TRBV6-5 and J usage is TRBJ2-5; the match to TRBD1 covers 9 bases. The CDR3 loop spans 12 amino acids. Trimming took 8 bases from V and 6 from J; bases not matched to a gene: 4. Germline V lookup: CDR1 MNHEY, CDR2 SVGAGI. DNA of the CDR3: TGTGCCAGCTCGACAGGGGGTAAGACCCAGTACTTC. Its protein product is CASSTGGKTQYF.

The gene calls are TRBV7-2 and TRBJ2-2, with 8 bases lining up with TRBD1. J was trimmed by 7 bases and V by 5 bases; bases with no gene match: 6. Per germline, CDR1 SGHTA and CDR2 FQGNSA. The CDR3 is 14 residues long. The CDR3 protein is CASSPTGVGGELFF. DNA of the CDR3: TGTGCCAGCAGCCCGACAGGGGTGGGCGGGGAGCTGTTTTTT.

This chain uses TRBV24-1 with TRBJ1-6; D is undetermined. The CDR3 consists of 11 residues. The germline V gene has CDR1 KGHDR and CDR2 SFDVKD. Trimming took off 5 bases at V and 13 bases at J, with 8 bases between the two ends. DNA of the CDR3: TGTGCCACCAGTGCCCTCCGGCCCCTCCACTTT. It translates to CATSALRPLHF.

The chain links TRBV7-2 to TRBJ2-7; tentative D call: TRBD1 (6 bases). Germline CDR1 is SGHTA and CDR2 is FQGNSA. The CDR3 sequence is 14 residues long. V lost 3 bases to trimming and J lost 4 bases, with 13 bases between them. The CDR3 protein is CASSLLGTGYEQYF. The CDR3 DNA reads as TGTGCCAGCAGCTTGTTGGGCACAGGGTACGAGCAGTACTTC.